The 18 T cell receptor beta chains reported below all come from one sample, sequenced in a study of vaccination and CD4 T cells after COVID-19. Antigens of these TCRs are unknown. The treatment here: roughly nine-day PBMC culture with coronavirus spike peptide pools or control peptides (ViraFEST assay). Researchers collected the unexposed donor's CD4+ T cells before the COVID-19 pandemic (2011-2018). The Oncomine TCR Beta short-read assay sequenced DNA from cultured CD4+ T cells. TCRdb reanalysed the PCR reads using MiXCR and keeps one entry per CDR3 protein. The table shows some 6,500 distinct CDR3 sequences, with approximately 52% occurring only once. The sample comprised CD4+ T cells from blood, cultured in vitro. All receptors derive from a human donor in good health.

V usage is TRBV29-1 and J usage is TRBJ2-7; D is ambiguous. Trimming pared 6 bases from V and 4 bases from J, leaving 16 bases between. CDR3 length: 13 amino acids. Germline V gene lookup returns CDR1 SQVTM and CDR2 ANQGSEA. CDR3 in amino acids: CSVYETGTYEQYF. CDR3 coding DNA: TGCAGCGTCTATGAGACCGGAACGTACGAGCAGTACTTC.

This clonotype has only a few counts. The chain uses TRBV30 and TRBJ1-2; D uncertain. The V and J ends lost 3 bases and 3 bases respectively, with 5 bases between them. CDR3 size: 11 residues. Germline V lookup: CDR1 GTSNPN, CDR2 SVGIG (reference sequence). As DNA, the CDR3 is TGTGCCTGGAGGACTGACTATGGCTACACCTTC. Its protein is CAWRTDYGYTF.

The chain couples TRBV7-9 to TRBJ1-1, with TRBD1 as a possible D gene (5 bases). V was pared by 5 bases and J by 0 bases, with 13 bases between. The CDR3 spans 15 residues. The germline CDR1 and CDR2 sequences are SEHNR and FQNEAQ (reference sequence). The CDR3 is CASSPDSPMNTEAFF. In nucleotides, the CDR3 is TGTGCCAGCAGCCCAGACAGCCCTATGAACACTGAAGCTTTCTTT.

The chain couples TRBV20-1 to TRBJ2-7; weak D call: TRBD2 (5 bases). This CDR3 contains 12 residues. Germline-derived CDR1 and CDR2 are DFQATT and SNEGSKA (reference sequence). Between the trimmed V and J ends, which lost 1 base and 5 bases, there was a span of 9 bases. As DNA, the CDR3 is TGCAGTGCTAGAGTGACGGGAAACGAGCAGTACTTC. It encodes CSARVTGNEQYF.

The V gene is TRBV6-5, the J gene TRBJ2-7; 9 positions match TRBD1. CDR3 length: 17 residues. Germline V gene lookup returns CDR1 MNHEY and CDR2 SVGAGI. After removal of 0 bases from V and 1 base from J, the junction contained 7 bases not matched to a gene. The CDR3 coding sequence is TGTGCCAGCAGTTACTCGCTACTGGGACAGGGATCCTACGAGCAGTACTTC. Residues: CASSYSLLGQGSYEQYF.

The CDR3 nucleotides read TGTGCCAGTACCCCCAGGACAGCACTCGTGGGGGTGAACACTGAAGCTTTCTTT. As protein: CASTPRTALVGVNTEAFF. J is TRBJ1-1 and V is TRBV19; D possibly corresponds to TRBD1 (6 bases). Germline V gene lookup returns CDR1 LNHDA and CDR2 SQIVND (reference sequence). The V end lost 7 bases, the J end lost 0 bases, and 24 bases lay between the germline ends. There are 18 residues in the CDR3.

The chain links TRBV5-1 to TRBJ1-1, with 8 positions matching TRBD1. Germline CDR1 reads SGHRS; CDR2 reads YFSETQ. The CDR3 runs 14 residues. Trimming took 3 bases from V and 1 from J; bases not matched to a gene: 2. CDR3 DNA: TGCGCCAGCAGCTCTGGGACAGGGAACACTGAAGCTTTCTTT. Protein sequence: CASSSGTGNTEAFF. Supplemented by reference TRBV5-1 and TRBJ1-1, the full variable domain reads KAGVTQTPRYLIKTRGQQVTLSCSPISGHRSVSWYQQTPGQGLQFLFEYFSETQRNKGNFPGRFSGRQFSNSRSEMNVSTLELGDSALYLCASSSGTGNTEAFFGQGTRLTVV.

This sequence joins TRBV20-1 and TRBJ2-5, with D maybe TRBD2 (6 bases). Germline lookup yields CDR1 DFQATT and CDR2 SNEGSKA (reference sequence). The CDR3 loop spans 13 amino acids. Trimming pared 6 bases from V and 5 bases from J, leaving 16 bases between. CDR3 loop: CSALRPEGETQYF. The DNA for the CDR3 is TGCAGTGCCCTGAGACCGGAGGGGGAGACCCAGTACTTC.

This chain links TRBV11-2 with TRBJ2-5; D remains unclear. V lost 1 base and J lost 3, with 12 bases in between. CDR1 and CDR2 (germline): SGHAT, FQNNGV. The CDR3 totals 15 residues. This CDR3 is CASSLGMRGEETQYF. DNA for the CDR3: TGTGCCAGCAGCTTAGGAATGAGAGGAGAAGAGACCCAGTACTTC.

A few counts support this clonotype. The CDR3 spells CASSEIGQGFDQETQYF. The CDR3 nucleotides are TGTGCCAGCAGTGAAATAGGACAGGGCTTTGACCAAGAGACCCAGTACTTC. The chain is built from TRBV6-1 and TRBJ2-5, with 8 bases that match TRBD1. V shed 2 bases, J shed 0 bases, and the junction held 8 bases outside the gene matches. The CDR3 is 17 residues long. The germline V gene has CDR1 MNHNS and CDR2 SASEGT.

The rearrangement joins TRBV20-1 to TRBJ1-5, with D perhaps TRBD1 (6 bases). V was trimmed by 1 base and J by 1 base, leaving 17 bases between them. CDR3 length: 17 residues. Per germline, CDR1 DFQATT and CDR2 SNEGSKA (reference sequence). The CDR3 DNA reads TGCAGTGCTAGAGTGGTGGGCGGGCAGGGGAGCAATCAGCCCCAGCATTTT. Its protein product is CSARVVGGQGSNQPQHF.

This clonotype was found a few times. V and J are TRBV27 and TRBJ2-5, with D tentatively TRBD2 (5 bases). V lost 1 base to trimming and J lost 7 bases, with 10 bases between them. The germline V gene encodes CDR1 MNHEY and CDR2 SMNVEV (reference sequence). The CDR3 runs to 13 residues. CDR3 loop: CASSLWGGGTQYF. The CDR3 nucleotides read TGTGCCAGCAGTTTATGGGGTGGAGGGACCCAGTACTTC.

The chain links TRBV2 to TRBJ2-7; D is unresolved. The CDR3 runs 16 residues. Germline CDR1 SNHLY, CDR2 FYNNEI. V lost 2 bases, J lost 0 bases, and 14 bases lay in between. This chain's CDR3 is CASSERSSISSYEQYF. CDR3 DNA sequence: TGTGCCAGCAGTGAAAGGTCGTCGATTAGCTCCTACGAGCAGTACTTC.

The chain is built from TRBV7-2 and TRBJ1-2; 7 positions match TRBD1. Germline V gives CDR1 SGHTA, CDR2 FQGNSA. The V gene end was trimmed by 5 bases and the J gene end by 10 bases; junction bases not matched to a gene: 4. CDR3 size: 11 residues. CDR3 bases: TGTGCCAGCAGCGGGGGACAGATCTACACCTTC. As protein: CASSGGQIYTF. The whole variable domain, remainder taken from reference TRBV7-2 and TRBJ1-2, is GAGVSQSPSNKVTEKGKDVELRCDPISGHTALYWYRQSLGQGLEFLIYFQGNSAPDKSGLPSDRFSAERTGGSVSTLTIQRTQQEDSAVYLCASSGGQIYTFGSGTRLTVV.

The V gene is TRBV6-2 or TRBV6-3, the J gene TRBJ1-1; D remains ambiguous. Germline values: CDR1 MNHEY, CDR2 SVGEGT. The CDR3 contains 12 residues. The germline V and J ends were trimmed by 6 bases and 5 bases, with 10 bases remaining between them. The CDR3 protein is CASRLWATEAFF. CDR3 bases: TGTGCCAGCAGGCTCTGGGCGACTGAAGCTTTCTTT.

The V gene is TRBV2, the J gene TRBJ2-5, with 7 bases lining up with TRBD1. The CDR3 consists of 12 residues. Germline V gene data show CDR1 as SNHLY and CDR2 as FYNNEI. The V segment lost 11 bases and the J segment 4 bases; nucleotides outside the gene matches: 7. For the CDR3, the DNA is TGTGCCGGCCGGGACAGAGGAGAGACCCAGTACTTC. This codes for CAGRDRGETQYF. Drawing the rest from reference TRBV2 and TRBJ2-5, the complete variable domain is EPEVTQTPSHQVTQMGQEVILRCVPISNHLYFYWYRQILGQKVEFLVSFYNNEISEKSEIFDDQFSVERPDGSNFTLKIRSTKLEDSAMYFCAGRDRGETQYFGPGTRLLVL.

The chain employs TRBV6-5 and TRBJ2-3; 10 bases are shared with TRBD2. Germline trimming cut 4 bases from V and 4 bases from J; bases unmatched to any gene: 8. The CDR3 has 16 residues. Per the germline V gene, CDR1 is MNHEY and CDR2 is SVGAGI. Written as DNA, the CDR3 is TGTGCCAGCAGTTCCACGGAGCGGGGGGGTGCAGATACGCAGTATTTT. It encodes CASSSTERGGADTQYF.

This chain uses TRBV20-1 with TRBJ2-7; D is perhaps TRBD2 (6 bases). V dropped 5 bases and J dropped 4 bases, with 9 bases sitting between them. Germline lookup yields CDR1 DFQATT and CDR2 SNEGSKA (reference sequence). The CDR3 covers 11 residues. The CDR3 is CSAGTAYEQYF. The CDR3 DNA reads as TGCAGTGCTGGGACTGCGTACGAGCAGTACTTC.